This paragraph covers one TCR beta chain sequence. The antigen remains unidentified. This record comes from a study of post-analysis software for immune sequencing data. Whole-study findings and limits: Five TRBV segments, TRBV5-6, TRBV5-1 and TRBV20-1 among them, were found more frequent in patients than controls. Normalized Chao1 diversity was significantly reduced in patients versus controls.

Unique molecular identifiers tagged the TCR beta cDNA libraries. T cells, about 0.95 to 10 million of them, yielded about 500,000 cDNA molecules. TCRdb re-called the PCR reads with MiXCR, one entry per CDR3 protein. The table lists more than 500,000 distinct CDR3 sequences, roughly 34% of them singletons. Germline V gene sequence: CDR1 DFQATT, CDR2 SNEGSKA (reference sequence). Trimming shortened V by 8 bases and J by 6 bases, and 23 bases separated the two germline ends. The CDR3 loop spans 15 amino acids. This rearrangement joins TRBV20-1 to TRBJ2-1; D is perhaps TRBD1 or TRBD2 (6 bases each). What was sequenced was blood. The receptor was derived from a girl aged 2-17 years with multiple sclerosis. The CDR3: CSTNPTRGDGNEQFF. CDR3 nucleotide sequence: TGCAGTACTAACCCTACTAGGGGGGACGGCAATGAGCAGTTCTTC.